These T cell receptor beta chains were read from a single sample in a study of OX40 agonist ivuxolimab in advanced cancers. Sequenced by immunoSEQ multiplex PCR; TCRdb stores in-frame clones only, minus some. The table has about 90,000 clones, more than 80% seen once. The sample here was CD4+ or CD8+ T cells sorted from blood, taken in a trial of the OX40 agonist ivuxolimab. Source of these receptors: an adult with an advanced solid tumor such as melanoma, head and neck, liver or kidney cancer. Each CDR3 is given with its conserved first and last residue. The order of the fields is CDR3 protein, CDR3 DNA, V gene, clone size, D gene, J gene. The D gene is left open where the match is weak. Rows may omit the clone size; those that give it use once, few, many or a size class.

CASSPTGGSYEQYF	TGTGCCAGTAGTCCGACAGGGGGGTCCTACGAGCAGTACTTC	TRBV19	.	TRBD1	TRBJ2-7
CASSYLNIANTGELFF	TGTGCCAGCAGTTACTTGAATATAGCGAACACCGGGGAGCTGTTTTTT	TRBV6-5	.	.	TRBJ2-2
CASSVKRENHNEQFF	TGTGCCAGCAGCGTAAAGCGGGAGAATCACAATGAGCAGTTCTTC	TRBV7-9	.	TRBD2	TRBJ2-1
CASSYVGDTEAFF	TGTGCCAGCAGTTACGTCGGAGACACTGAAGCTTTCTTT	TRBV6-6	.	.	TRBJ1-1
CASSLSSGRASEQYF	TGTGCCAGCAGTTTATCTAGCGGGAGGGCCTCCGAGCAGTACTTC	TRBV27	once	TRBD2	TRBJ2-7
CASKSSNQPQHF	TGTGCCAGCAAGTCTAGCAATCAGCCCCAGCATTTT	TRBV28	few	.	TRBJ1-5
CATSREGETWLEANVLTF	TGTGCCACCAGCAGAGAGGGGGAGACCTGGCTGGAGGCCAACGTCCTGACTTTC	TRBV15	.	.	TRBJ2-6
CASSRARGAENEQFF	TGCGCCAGCAGCCGCGCGCGGGGGGCTGAAAATGAGCAGTTCTTC	TRBV4-1	.	TRBD2	TRBJ2-1
CASSPSLGHEQYF	TGTGCCAGCTCACCATCCCTGGGGCACGAGCAGTACTTC	TRBV18	.	.	TRBJ2-7
CASSLREQGSTNYGYTF	TGTGCCAGCAGCTTGAGAGAACAGGGGTCGACTAACTATGGCTACACCTTC	TRBV7-9	.	TRBD1	TRBJ1-2
CSAAPGNTIYF	TGCAGTGCCGCGCCCGGAAACACCATATATTTT	TRBV20-1	.	.	TRBJ1-3
CASSLAFRNRPYYGYTF	TGTGCCAGCAGCTTAGCGTTCCGGAACAGGCCATACTATGGCTACACCTTC	TRBV11-2	once	.	TRBJ1-2
CASSSRTNTIYF	TGTGCCAGCAGCTCTAGAACAAACACCATATATTTT	TRBV7-9	.	.	TRBJ1-3
CASSFDSQETQYF	TGTGCCAGCAGTTTTGATAGCCAAGAGACCCAGTACTTC	TRBV5-6	.	.	TRBJ2-5
CASSLSPAWIQYF	TGTGCCAGCAGTTTATCCCCCGCATGGATTCAGTACTTC	TRBV28	once	.	TRBJ2-4